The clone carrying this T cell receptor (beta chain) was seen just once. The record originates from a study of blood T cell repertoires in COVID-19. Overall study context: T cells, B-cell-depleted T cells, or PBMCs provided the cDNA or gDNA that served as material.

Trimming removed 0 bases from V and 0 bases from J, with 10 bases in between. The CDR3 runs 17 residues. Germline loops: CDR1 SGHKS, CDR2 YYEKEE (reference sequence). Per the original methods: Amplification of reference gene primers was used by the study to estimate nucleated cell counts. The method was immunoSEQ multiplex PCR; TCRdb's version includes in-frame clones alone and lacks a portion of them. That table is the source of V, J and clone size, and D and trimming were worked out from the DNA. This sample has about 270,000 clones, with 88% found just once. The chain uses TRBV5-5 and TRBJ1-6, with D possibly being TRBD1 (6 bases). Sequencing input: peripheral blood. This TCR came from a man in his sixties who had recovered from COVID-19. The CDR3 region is CASSLAGQSSYNSPLHF. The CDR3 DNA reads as TGTGCCAGCAGCTTGGCCGGACAGAGCTCCTATAATTCACCCCTCCACTTT.